This passage covers 22 T cell receptor beta chains from one sample sequenced in a study of blood T cell repertoires in COVID-19. Produced via immunoSEQ multiplex PCR; TCRdb's table is partial and in-frame only. The repertoire holds around 230,000 clones, with approximately 82% as singletons. What was sequenced was peripheral blood. These receptors were obtained from a woman aged 70 to 79 with active or convalescent COVID-19.

This clone was counted a few times. The gene calls are TRBV5-1 and TRBJ2-7; no clear D. CDR3 length: 14 residues. V was shortened by 6 bases and J by 1 base, with 14 bases between the two germline ends. From germline, CDR1 is SGHRS and CDR2 YFSETQ. Written as DNA, the CDR3 is TGCGCCAGCACTCCCGCCGCTAGTTCCTACGAGCAGTACTTC. Translated, it gives CASTPAASSYEQYF.

The chain joins TRBV19 to TRBJ1-4; D gene ambiguous. This CDR3 has 15 residues. Trimming left V 5 bases short and J 2 bases short, with 12 bases between. CDR1 is LNHDA and CDR2 is SQIVND in the germline V gene (reference sequence). The CDR3 spells CASSASIGTNEKLFF. CDR3 coding DNA: TGTGCCAGTAGTGCCTCAATCGGGACTAATGAAAAACTGTTTTTT.

J is TRBJ2-7 and V is TRBV7-9; TRBD1 matches 9 bases. The CDR3 loop spans 15 amino acids. Germline CDR1 is SEHNR and CDR2 is FQNEAQ (reference sequence). The trim removed 5 bases at V and 3 bases at J, leaving 8 bases unmatched. CDR3 amino acids: CASSPRDREYYEQYF. The CDR3 DNA sequence: TGTGCCAGCAGCCCCCGGGACAGGGAGTACTACGAGCAGTACTTC.

The chain couples TRBV6-2 or TRBV6-3 to TRBJ1-1, with 10 bases fitting TRBD1. Germline V gene lookup returns CDR1 MNHEY and CDR2 SVGEGT. V trimming: 6 bases; J trimming: 6 bases; junction bases outside the gene matches: 13. CDR3 size: 16 residues. CDR3: CASSGGIGTGDAEAFF. CDR3 nucleotides: TGTGCCAGCAGCGGCGGGATTGGGACAGGGGACGCTGAAGCTTTCTTT.

The chain employs TRBV5-1 and TRBJ1-2, with D tentatively TRBD1 (5 bases). V shed 0 bases and J shed 7 bases, with 16 bases lying between them. The CDR3 consists of 15 residues. In germline, CDR1 is SGHRS, CDR2 YFSETQ. CDR3 amino acids: CASSLGGRVSPGYTF. Here the CDR3 DNA reads TGCGCCAGCAGCTTGGGAGGCAGGGTGAGTCCTGGCTACACCTTC.

The rearrangement links TRBV11-3 to TRBJ2-3; TRBD2 matches 7 bases. CDR1 and CDR2 from the germline V gene are SGHNT and YENEEA. The CDR3 covers 15 residues. V gave up 3 bases and J gave up 3 bases; unmatched junction bases: 6. The CDR3 spells CASSLGGVGTDTQYF. As DNA, the CDR3 is TGTGCCAGCAGCTTGGGAGGGGTGGGAACAGATACGCAGTATTTT.

This CDR3 reads CASSLVHGLSNTEAFF. DNA for the CDR3: TGTGCCAGCAGCTTGGTCCACGGGTTATCGAACACTGAAGCTTTCTTT. The V call is TRBV5-4, the J call TRBJ1-1; D uncertain. V shed 0 bases and J shed 1 base, with 13 bases lying between them. Germline-derived CDR1 and CDR2 are SGHNT and YYREEE (reference sequence). The CDR3 loop spans 16 amino acids.

This clone was seen a handful of times. The chain employs TRBV20-1 and TRBJ2-1, with D maybe TRBD2 (5 bases). This CDR3 comprises 11 residues. Germline CDR1 reads DFQATT; CDR2 reads SNEGSKA (reference sequence). V lost 6 bases to trimming and J lost 8 bases, with 11 bases between them. The CDR3 DNA reads as TGCAGTGCGAGGGCGCTGGATGAGCAGTTCTTC. Residues: CSARALDEQFF.

This clone was counted between two and nine times. The chain employs TRBV7-9 and TRBJ1-5, with D perhaps TRBD1 (6 bases). This CDR3 contains 13 residues. With 6 bases removed from V and 10 bases from J, the gap between germline ends came to 16 bases. CDR1 is SEHNR and CDR2 is FQNEAQ in the germline V gene (reference sequence). This CDR3 is CASSYAGGRPQHF. DNA of the CDR3: TGTGCCAGCAGTTACGCTGGGGGCAGACCCCAGCATTTT.

V gene TRBV18 combines with J gene TRBJ1-1, with TRBD1 as a possible D gene (6 bases). The CDR3 is 16 amino acids. The V and J ends lost 2 bases and 1 base respectively, with 14 bases between them. Germline assignment: CDR1 KGHSH and CDR2 LQKENI. The CDR3 here is CASSPAQGRGNTEAFF. The CDR3 region has the DNA TGTGCCAGCTCACCAGCACAGGGAAGGGGGAACACTGAAGCTTTCTTT.

The chain recombines TRBV5-6 with TRBJ2-1, with D perhaps matching TRBD1 (5 bases). The CDR3 is made up of 14 amino acids. Trimming shortened V by 5 bases and J by 4 bases, and 13 bases separated the two germline ends. The V gene's germline CDR1 is SGHDT and CDR2 YYEEEE. CDR3 sequence reads: CASSQGLGYNEQFF. DNA of the CDR3: TGTGCCAGCAGTCAGGGATTGGGTTACAATGAGCAGTTCTTC.

CDR3 bases: TGTGCCAGCAGCGTTGTAGAGCGGCAAGGGGAGACCCAGTACTTC. Its translation is CASSVVERQGETQYF. The V gene is TRBV9, the J gene TRBJ2-5; weak D call: TRBD2 (5 bases). Germline CDR1 SGDLS, CDR2 YYNGEE. V lost 2 bases and J 5 bases, leaving 16 bases between the germline ends. This CDR3 comprises 15 residues.

The V gene is TRBV5-1, the J gene TRBJ2-5, with D perhaps TRBD2 (6 bases). CDR1 and CDR2 from the germline V gene are SGHRS and YFSETQ. Trimming cost V 1 base and J 6 bases, with 13 bases left between them. CDR3 length: 14 amino acids. CDR3 nucleotides: TGCGCCAGCAGCTTGTGGGGCGGGGAACAGACCCAGTACTTC. This gives the protein CASSLWGGEQTQYF.

The chain links TRBV7-2 to TRBJ1-6; D is undetermined. The CDR3 runs to 13 residues. V lost 5 bases and J lost 11, with 13 bases in between. Germline CDR1 is SGHTA and CDR2 is FQGNSA. CDR3 amino acids: CASSPYAPAPLHF. The DNA for the CDR3 is TGTGCCAGCAGCCCATACGCCCCGGCACCCCTCCACTTT.

J is TRBJ2-1 and V is TRBV10-2, with a possible D match to TRBD2 (5 bases). V was clipped by 6 bases and J by 7 bases, with 19 bases between them. CDR3 size: 15 residues. CDR1 and CDR2 (germline): WSHSY, SAAADI. The CDR3 spells CASRGLSVKRNEQFF. The CDR3 region has the DNA TGCGCCAGCAGAGGACTTAGCGTAAAGAGGAATGAGCAGTTCTTC.

The chain has TRBV5-1 and TRBJ2-1; TRBD2 matches 9 bases. After removal of 0 bases from V and 5 bases from J, the junction contained 0 bases not matched to a gene. The CDR3 loop spans 14 amino acids. CDR1 and CDR2 from the germline V gene are SGHRS and YFSETQ. The CDR3 here is CASSLASGDNEQFF. For the CDR3, the DNA is TGCGCCAGCAGCTTGGCTAGCGGGGACAATGAGCAGTTCTTC.

The rearrangement joins TRBV28 to TRBJ1-3; no firm D call. CDR1 is MDHEN and CDR2 is SYDVKM in the germline V gene. V was pared by 7 bases and J by 4 bases, with 8 bases between. This CDR3 is 12 amino acids long. CDR3 residues: CASTPRGNTIYF. Written as DNA, the CDR3 is TGTGCCAGCACCCCTAGGGGAAACACCATATATTTT.

The rearrangement uses TRBV24-1 and TRBJ2-1; 10 nucleotides agree with TRBD2. The CDR3 has 13 residues. The germline V gene encodes CDR1 KGHDR and CDR2 SFDVKD. After removal of 3 bases from V and 10 bases from J, the junction contained 2 bases not matched to a gene. CDR3 amino acids: CATSDSGGEEQFF. CDR3 DNA: TGTGCCACCAGTGATAGCGGGGGGGAGGAGCAGTTCTTC.

V is TRBV3-1 (or the pseudogene TRBV3-2) and J is TRBJ1-2; 8 bases line up with TRBD1. CDR3 size: 13 residues. V gave up 7 bases and J gave up 8 bases; unmatched junction bases: 9. CDR1 and CDR2 from the germline V gene are LGHDT and YNNKEL (reference sequence). In DNA, the CDR3 is TGTGCCAGCACCCCAGGGACAGGTGGCGGCTACACCTTC. Translating gives CASTPGTGGGYTF.

The chain is built from TRBV14 and TRBJ2-1, with 8 bases lining up with TRBD2. V lost 8 bases, J lost 3 bases, and 9 bases stayed unmatched. Germline V gene sequence: CDR1 SGHDN, CDR2 FVKESK. The CDR3 has 15 residues. The CDR3 region is CASGVGGGFYNEQFF. The CDR3 bases are TGTGCCAGCGGGGTAGGCGGGGGGTTCTACAATGAGCAGTTCTTC.

In this sample, this clone turned up once. J is TRBJ1-6 and V is TRBV7-2; 9 nucleotides agree with TRBD1. The CDR3 consists of 14 residues. Germline-derived CDR1 and CDR2 are SGHTA and FQGNSA. J lost 11 bases, V lost 4 bases, and 6 bases had no gene match. The CDR3, as DNA: TGTGCCAGCAGCTCGGGACAGGGCCAGACACCCCTCCACTTT. This sequence encodes CASSSGQGQTPLHF.

The J gene is TRBJ2-3, the V gene TRBV2, with D possibly matching TRBD2 (6 bases). V shed 2 bases and J shed 4 bases, with 16 bases lying between them. Germline V gene data show CDR1 as SNHLY and CDR2 as FYNNEI. The CDR3 covers 16 residues. The CDR3 DNA reads as TGTGCCAGCAGTGAACGGGCAGGGCGGGGTGCAGATACGCAGTATTTT. Protein sequence: CASSERAGRGADTQYF.